This T cell receptor beta chain was recovered during a study of shared clonotypes between healthy human individuals (TCRdb year 2020). As for the study more broadly: Two women and three men aged 18 to 49 years were included in the cohort. For each donor, three plates each were used for CD4 naive and CD4 memory, two plates were used for CD8 naive, and one plate was used for CD8 memory. The study deeply sequenced blood TCR repertoires of about 5 healthy adults to estimate repertoire size and the extent of clonotype sharing between individuals. Between about 0.85 and 8.9 billion PBMCs per donor were obtained by leukapheresis. To increase sequencing depth and limit assay-specific biases, different laboratories used diverse techniques to prepare libraries and sequence TCR repertoires.

What the study reported, not specific to this receptor: Clonotypes shared by all four sorted-subset donors showed higher generation probabilities than non-shared clonotypes. Even with the large sequencing depth, rarefaction of the sorted-subset datasets indicated that sequencing was incomplete. Pairwise subsampling led to the expectation that sequencing depth would affect the degree of clonotype sharing among donors. Because the study included only a small number of donors, the genetic and exposure-history diversity represented was limited. Sharing across several donors was observed for 5% to 6.5% of naive CD4, around 3.5% of naive CD8, 2% to 2.5% of memory CD4, and roughly 0.4% of memory CD8 clonotypes. Naive subsets generally had larger estimated clonotype richness than memory subsets. Only blood was sampled, and tissue TCR repertoires likely differ from those in blood.

CD8 naive samples were CD45RO-negative cells positively selected for CCR7, giving a CD45RA+CCR7+ population that excluded TemRA cells. The donors were healthy, HIV-negative adults who had no recently reported acute infections or vaccinations. Every donor was a Caucasian adult living in Nashville, Tennessee, USA. Blood was obtained by leukapheresis, after which PBMCs were separated by Ficoll-Histopaque density gradient centrifugation and cryopreserved in liquid nitrogen vapor phase. Analytical flow cytometry was used to check the purity and quantity of each magnetically sorted T cell population. From each sorted fraction, genomic DNA was isolated and quantified by UV absorbance on a Nanodrop 2000c. To note about this clone: The target of this receptor is not known. Qualities for individual bases were not recorded, and no much larger clone is one base off.

CDR1 is given as KGHSH and CDR2 as LQKENI, both from the germline V gene. Between the V and J ends, shortened by 6 bases and 5 bases respectively, the junction contains 11 bases. The cysteine opens and the phenylalanine closes a CDR3 of 12 amino acids. The read is trimmed to its CDR3 DNA, 36 bases read in frame from base 1. Using the deep immunoSEQ assay, multiplex PCR amplified TCR CDR3 regions from genomic DNA. For each cell subset, the extracted genomic DNA was distributed evenly across all wells of several immunoSEQ 96-well plates, and each plate served as one replicate. For sorted subsets, roughly 200 ng of genomic DNA, equivalent to around 29,000 T cell genomes, went into each replicate PCR. Purified libraries were quantified with a Qubit 3.0 fluorometer, sized on a Bioanalyzer 2100, and re-quantified with the KAPA Library Quantification kit. Every immunoSEQ 96-well plate was sequenced on a separate single-read 150-cycle Illumina NextSeq 550 flow cell. Under the source paper's analysis protocol: The immunoSEQ output contained only junctional sequences without quality scores, so filtering could not match that applied to full-length reads. To assign V/J genes and CDR3, sequences were annotated using PyIR, a Python wrapper for IgBLAST v1.9, with IMGT germline references. Reads were removed for weak V/J assignments (E-value above 1e-6), missing CDR3, stop codons, out-of-frame junctions, or ambiguous translated residues. V3J clonotypes were defined by identical inferred V gene, J gene, and CDR3 amino acid sequence. Percentage overlap between repertoires was computed as shared unique clonotypes divided by the size of the smaller repertoire. RTK rarefaction, the Chao1 estimator, and Recon v2.1 estimates of unobserved clonotypes were used to assess repertoire richness. For all TCRbeta clonotypes obtained by the gDNA method from a handful of donors, generation probabilities were computed with OLGA. TCRdb took this table from immuneACCESS and kept in-frame rearrangements with V and J called. Such tables lack part of the clones; where checked against another copy, unresolved V genes explain under half of the gap, and the rest is unexplained. That table furnishes V, J and clone size, whereas the DNA furnished D and trimming. The sample yields hundreds of thousands of clones; approximately 96% were counted once. Around 0.1% of the sample goes to the ten largest clones.

In this chain, TRBV18 is recombined with TRBJ2-7; no D gene can be assigned with confidence. The sequencing input was naive CD8+ T cells sorted from blood. The cell subset or site tag for this specimen amounts to: CD45RA+CCR7+. The source is a woman aged 30 to 39 in good health. For the CDR3, the sequence is CASSPSPDEQYF. Read as DNA, the sequence is TGTGCCAGCTCGCCGAGCCCTGACGAGCAGTACTTC.